One sample yielded the 15 T cell receptor beta chains listed below, sequenced in a study of blood T cell repertoires in COVID-19. Profiled with immunoSEQ multiplex PCR; TCRdb holds only in-frame clones, not every one. The table lists some 150,000 clones, 78% of them singletons. The specimen sequenced was peripheral blood. Every receptor here comes from a man aged 80 or over with acute or convalescent COVID-19.

The V and J genes are TRBV5-1 and TRBJ1-1, with TRBD1 matching 8 bases. V shed 0 bases, J shed 7 bases, and the junction held 2 bases outside the gene matches. Germline V gene lookup returns CDR1 SGHRS and CDR2 YFSETQ. The CDR3 has 13 amino acids. CDR3 in DNA: TGCGCCAGCAGCTTGGAAGGACAGGGTGAAGCTTTCTTT. This translates into CASSLEGQGEAFF. The whole variable domain, filled in from reference TRBV5-1 and TRBJ1-1, reads KAGVTQTPRYLIKTRGQQVTLSCSPISGHRSVSWYQQTPGQGLQFLFEYFSETQRNKGNFPGRFSGRQFSNSRSEMNVSTLELGDSALYLCASSLEGQGEAFFGQGTRLTVV.

The V gene is TRBV18, the J gene TRBJ1-2; 9 bases map to TRBD1. Germline CDR1 is KGHSH and CDR2 is LQKENI. The CDR3 has 14 amino acids. The junction had 7 bases not matched to a gene; V was cut back by 3 bases and J by 8 bases. Here the CDR3 reads CASSPATGGKGYTF. CDR3 coding DNA: TGTGCCAGCTCACCCGCGACAGGGGGGAAAGGCTACACCTTC.

This clone was seen a handful of times. The J gene is TRBJ1-5, the V gene TRBV28; 8 nucleotides match TRBD1. This CDR3 is 15 amino acids long. From germline, CDR1 is MDHEN and CDR2 SYDVKM. The J segment lost 3 bases and the V segment lost 5 bases, leaving 6 bases of the junction unmatched. The CDR3 DNA follows: TGTGCCAGCAGTCCCCGGACAGGGATCAATCAGCCCCAGCATTTT. This translates into CASSPRTGINQPQHF.

The chain links TRBV5-1 to TRBJ2-1; 12 bases line up with TRBD1. CDR1 SGHRS and CDR2 YFSETQ come from the germline V gene. V shed 3 bases and J 12 bases; nucleotides not matched to a gene: 4. This CDR3 has 13 residues. The CDR3 reads CASSSGQGARQFF. The CDR3 DNA reads TGCGCCAGCAGCTCGGGACAGGGGGCAAGGCAGTTCTTC.

This clone was counted only a few times. This rearrangement joins TRBV10-3 to TRBJ1-1; no firm D call. CDR3 length: 12 residues. Trimming left V 7 bases short and J 4 bases short, with 10 bases between. CDR1 ENHRY and CDR2 SYGVKD come from the germline V gene. CDR3 in amino acids: CAIKNYGTEAFF. The CDR3 DNA follows: TGTGCCATCAAGAACTACGGCACTGAAGCTTTCTTT.

The CDR3 coding sequence is TGTGCCAGCAGCGCGACAGGGGGCACTGAAGCTTTCTTT. Protein: CASSATGGTEAFF. This chain links TRBV9 with TRBJ1-1, with 9 bases identical to TRBD1. The CDR3 has 13 residues. With 3 bases clipped from V and 4 bases from J, the junction kept 1 base outside the gene matches. From germline, CDR1 is SGDLS and CDR2 YYNGEE.

The rearrangement links TRBV19 to TRBJ1-1; TRBD1 is a possible D gene (6 bases). The CDR3 is 15 residues long. Trimming took 7 bases from V and 7 from J, leaving 22 bases between them. Germline V gene data show CDR1 as LNHDA and CDR2 as SQIVND (reference sequence). CDR3: CASTEVGTKDLEAFF. The CDR3 DNA sequence: TGTGCCAGTACCGAAGTAGGGACAAAGGATCTTGAAGCTTTCTTT.

This clone showed up just once. V gene TRBV5-1 combines with J gene TRBJ1-5; D may be TRBD1 (5 bases). CDR1 and CDR2 (germline): SGHRS, YFSETQ. The length of the CDR3 is 13 residues. Trimming stripped 4 bases from V and 7 bases from J, with 12 bases between. This CDR3 reads CASSPGGTQPQHF. Written as DNA, the CDR3 is TGCGCCAGCAGCCCGGGGGGGACGCAGCCCCAGCATTTT. Filled out from reference TRBV5-1 and TRBJ1-5, the complete variable domain reads KAGVTQTPRYLIKTRGQQVTLSCSPISGHRSVSWYQQTPGQGLQFLFEYFSETQRNKGNFPGRFSGRQFSNSRSEMNVSTLELGDSALYLCASSPGGTQPQHFGDGTRLSIL.

CDR3 DNA: TGTGCCAGCAGCATAAGGACAGGATCTGAGCAGTACGTC. This gives the protein CASSIRTGSEQYV. J is TRBJ2-7 and V is TRBV7-9; 7 bases fit TRBD1. V shed 5 bases, J shed 7 bases, and the junction held 8 bases outside the gene matches. The CDR3 has 13 amino acids. Germline CDR1 reads SEHNR; CDR2 reads FQNEAQ (reference sequence).

The J gene is TRBJ2-1, the V gene TRBV6-2 or TRBV6-3, with D possibly TRBD1 on 5 matching bases. V lost 6 bases and J 3 bases, leaving 15 bases between the germline ends. Germline V lookup: CDR1 MNHEY, CDR2 SVGEGT. This CDR3 is 15 amino acids long. CDR3 sequence: CASSLQGKLYNEQFF. CDR3 coding DNA: TGTGCCAGCAGCCTGCAGGGCAAGCTCTACAATGAGCAGTTCTTC.

The rearrangement joins TRBV5-4 to TRBJ2-3, with 8 bases identical to TRBD2. V was pared by 3 bases and J by 5 bases, with 11 bases of the junction left unmatched. Germline lookup yields CDR1 SGHNT and CDR2 YYREEE (reference sequence). The CDR3 is made up of 16 amino acids. CDR3 sequence reads: CASSSPGTRLEDTQYF. The DNA for the CDR3 is TGTGCCAGCAGCTCACCCGGGACTAGGTTGGAAGATACGCAGTATTTT.

The V call is TRBV7-8, the J call TRBJ1-2; possibly TRBD1 for D (5 bases). The CDR3 extends over 12 amino acids. Germline V gene sequence: CDR1 SGHVS, CDR2 FQNEAQ. The V gene lost 5 bases and the J gene lost 8 bases, with 12 bases spanning the gap. The CDR3 bases are TGTGCCAGCAGCCCCTATCAGGGAGGCTACACCTTC. Translation gives CASSPYQGGYTF.

This sequence joins TRBV7-2 and TRBJ1-1; D is ambiguous. Trimming removed 2 bases at V and 5 bases at J, with 15 bases between. Looked up from germline, CDR1 is SGHTA and CDR2 is FQGNSA. This CDR3 is 15 amino acids long. The CDR3 DNA reads TGTGCCAGCAGCTTATCCCACCTTAGAGGGACTGAAGCTTTCTTT. Amino acids: CASSLSHLRGTEAFF. The whole variable domain, filled in from reference TRBV7-2 and TRBJ1-1, reads GAGVSQSPSNKVTEKGKDVELRCDPISGHTALYWYRQSLGQGLEFLIYFQGNSAPDKSGLPSDRFSAERTGGSVSTLTIQRTQQEDSAVYLCASSLSHLRGTEAFFGQGTRLTVV.

V is TRBV7-8 and J is TRBJ2-2; TRBD2 agrees at 7 bases. Germline lookup yields CDR1 SGHVS and CDR2 FQNEAQ. The V and J ends lost 5 bases and 4 bases, in that order; junction bases with no gene match: 13. This CDR3 has 17 residues. The CDR3 DNA is TGTGCCAGCAGCCCCCCGCGGGGGTGGGGCGCCACCGGGGAGCTGTTTTTT. This translates into CASSPPRGWGATGELFF.

The CDR3: CASSLGTAGISGANVLTF. CDR3 nucleotides: TGTGCCAGCAGCTTAGGGACGGCGGGGATTTCTGGGGCCAACGTCCTGACTTTC. V gene TRBV13 combines with J gene TRBJ2-6; tentatively, D is TRBD2 (6 bases). Germline V gene lookup returns CDR1 PRHDT and CDR2 FYEKMQ (reference sequence). This CDR3 is 18 amino acids long. Trimming cost V 0 bases and J 1 base, with 13 bases left between them.